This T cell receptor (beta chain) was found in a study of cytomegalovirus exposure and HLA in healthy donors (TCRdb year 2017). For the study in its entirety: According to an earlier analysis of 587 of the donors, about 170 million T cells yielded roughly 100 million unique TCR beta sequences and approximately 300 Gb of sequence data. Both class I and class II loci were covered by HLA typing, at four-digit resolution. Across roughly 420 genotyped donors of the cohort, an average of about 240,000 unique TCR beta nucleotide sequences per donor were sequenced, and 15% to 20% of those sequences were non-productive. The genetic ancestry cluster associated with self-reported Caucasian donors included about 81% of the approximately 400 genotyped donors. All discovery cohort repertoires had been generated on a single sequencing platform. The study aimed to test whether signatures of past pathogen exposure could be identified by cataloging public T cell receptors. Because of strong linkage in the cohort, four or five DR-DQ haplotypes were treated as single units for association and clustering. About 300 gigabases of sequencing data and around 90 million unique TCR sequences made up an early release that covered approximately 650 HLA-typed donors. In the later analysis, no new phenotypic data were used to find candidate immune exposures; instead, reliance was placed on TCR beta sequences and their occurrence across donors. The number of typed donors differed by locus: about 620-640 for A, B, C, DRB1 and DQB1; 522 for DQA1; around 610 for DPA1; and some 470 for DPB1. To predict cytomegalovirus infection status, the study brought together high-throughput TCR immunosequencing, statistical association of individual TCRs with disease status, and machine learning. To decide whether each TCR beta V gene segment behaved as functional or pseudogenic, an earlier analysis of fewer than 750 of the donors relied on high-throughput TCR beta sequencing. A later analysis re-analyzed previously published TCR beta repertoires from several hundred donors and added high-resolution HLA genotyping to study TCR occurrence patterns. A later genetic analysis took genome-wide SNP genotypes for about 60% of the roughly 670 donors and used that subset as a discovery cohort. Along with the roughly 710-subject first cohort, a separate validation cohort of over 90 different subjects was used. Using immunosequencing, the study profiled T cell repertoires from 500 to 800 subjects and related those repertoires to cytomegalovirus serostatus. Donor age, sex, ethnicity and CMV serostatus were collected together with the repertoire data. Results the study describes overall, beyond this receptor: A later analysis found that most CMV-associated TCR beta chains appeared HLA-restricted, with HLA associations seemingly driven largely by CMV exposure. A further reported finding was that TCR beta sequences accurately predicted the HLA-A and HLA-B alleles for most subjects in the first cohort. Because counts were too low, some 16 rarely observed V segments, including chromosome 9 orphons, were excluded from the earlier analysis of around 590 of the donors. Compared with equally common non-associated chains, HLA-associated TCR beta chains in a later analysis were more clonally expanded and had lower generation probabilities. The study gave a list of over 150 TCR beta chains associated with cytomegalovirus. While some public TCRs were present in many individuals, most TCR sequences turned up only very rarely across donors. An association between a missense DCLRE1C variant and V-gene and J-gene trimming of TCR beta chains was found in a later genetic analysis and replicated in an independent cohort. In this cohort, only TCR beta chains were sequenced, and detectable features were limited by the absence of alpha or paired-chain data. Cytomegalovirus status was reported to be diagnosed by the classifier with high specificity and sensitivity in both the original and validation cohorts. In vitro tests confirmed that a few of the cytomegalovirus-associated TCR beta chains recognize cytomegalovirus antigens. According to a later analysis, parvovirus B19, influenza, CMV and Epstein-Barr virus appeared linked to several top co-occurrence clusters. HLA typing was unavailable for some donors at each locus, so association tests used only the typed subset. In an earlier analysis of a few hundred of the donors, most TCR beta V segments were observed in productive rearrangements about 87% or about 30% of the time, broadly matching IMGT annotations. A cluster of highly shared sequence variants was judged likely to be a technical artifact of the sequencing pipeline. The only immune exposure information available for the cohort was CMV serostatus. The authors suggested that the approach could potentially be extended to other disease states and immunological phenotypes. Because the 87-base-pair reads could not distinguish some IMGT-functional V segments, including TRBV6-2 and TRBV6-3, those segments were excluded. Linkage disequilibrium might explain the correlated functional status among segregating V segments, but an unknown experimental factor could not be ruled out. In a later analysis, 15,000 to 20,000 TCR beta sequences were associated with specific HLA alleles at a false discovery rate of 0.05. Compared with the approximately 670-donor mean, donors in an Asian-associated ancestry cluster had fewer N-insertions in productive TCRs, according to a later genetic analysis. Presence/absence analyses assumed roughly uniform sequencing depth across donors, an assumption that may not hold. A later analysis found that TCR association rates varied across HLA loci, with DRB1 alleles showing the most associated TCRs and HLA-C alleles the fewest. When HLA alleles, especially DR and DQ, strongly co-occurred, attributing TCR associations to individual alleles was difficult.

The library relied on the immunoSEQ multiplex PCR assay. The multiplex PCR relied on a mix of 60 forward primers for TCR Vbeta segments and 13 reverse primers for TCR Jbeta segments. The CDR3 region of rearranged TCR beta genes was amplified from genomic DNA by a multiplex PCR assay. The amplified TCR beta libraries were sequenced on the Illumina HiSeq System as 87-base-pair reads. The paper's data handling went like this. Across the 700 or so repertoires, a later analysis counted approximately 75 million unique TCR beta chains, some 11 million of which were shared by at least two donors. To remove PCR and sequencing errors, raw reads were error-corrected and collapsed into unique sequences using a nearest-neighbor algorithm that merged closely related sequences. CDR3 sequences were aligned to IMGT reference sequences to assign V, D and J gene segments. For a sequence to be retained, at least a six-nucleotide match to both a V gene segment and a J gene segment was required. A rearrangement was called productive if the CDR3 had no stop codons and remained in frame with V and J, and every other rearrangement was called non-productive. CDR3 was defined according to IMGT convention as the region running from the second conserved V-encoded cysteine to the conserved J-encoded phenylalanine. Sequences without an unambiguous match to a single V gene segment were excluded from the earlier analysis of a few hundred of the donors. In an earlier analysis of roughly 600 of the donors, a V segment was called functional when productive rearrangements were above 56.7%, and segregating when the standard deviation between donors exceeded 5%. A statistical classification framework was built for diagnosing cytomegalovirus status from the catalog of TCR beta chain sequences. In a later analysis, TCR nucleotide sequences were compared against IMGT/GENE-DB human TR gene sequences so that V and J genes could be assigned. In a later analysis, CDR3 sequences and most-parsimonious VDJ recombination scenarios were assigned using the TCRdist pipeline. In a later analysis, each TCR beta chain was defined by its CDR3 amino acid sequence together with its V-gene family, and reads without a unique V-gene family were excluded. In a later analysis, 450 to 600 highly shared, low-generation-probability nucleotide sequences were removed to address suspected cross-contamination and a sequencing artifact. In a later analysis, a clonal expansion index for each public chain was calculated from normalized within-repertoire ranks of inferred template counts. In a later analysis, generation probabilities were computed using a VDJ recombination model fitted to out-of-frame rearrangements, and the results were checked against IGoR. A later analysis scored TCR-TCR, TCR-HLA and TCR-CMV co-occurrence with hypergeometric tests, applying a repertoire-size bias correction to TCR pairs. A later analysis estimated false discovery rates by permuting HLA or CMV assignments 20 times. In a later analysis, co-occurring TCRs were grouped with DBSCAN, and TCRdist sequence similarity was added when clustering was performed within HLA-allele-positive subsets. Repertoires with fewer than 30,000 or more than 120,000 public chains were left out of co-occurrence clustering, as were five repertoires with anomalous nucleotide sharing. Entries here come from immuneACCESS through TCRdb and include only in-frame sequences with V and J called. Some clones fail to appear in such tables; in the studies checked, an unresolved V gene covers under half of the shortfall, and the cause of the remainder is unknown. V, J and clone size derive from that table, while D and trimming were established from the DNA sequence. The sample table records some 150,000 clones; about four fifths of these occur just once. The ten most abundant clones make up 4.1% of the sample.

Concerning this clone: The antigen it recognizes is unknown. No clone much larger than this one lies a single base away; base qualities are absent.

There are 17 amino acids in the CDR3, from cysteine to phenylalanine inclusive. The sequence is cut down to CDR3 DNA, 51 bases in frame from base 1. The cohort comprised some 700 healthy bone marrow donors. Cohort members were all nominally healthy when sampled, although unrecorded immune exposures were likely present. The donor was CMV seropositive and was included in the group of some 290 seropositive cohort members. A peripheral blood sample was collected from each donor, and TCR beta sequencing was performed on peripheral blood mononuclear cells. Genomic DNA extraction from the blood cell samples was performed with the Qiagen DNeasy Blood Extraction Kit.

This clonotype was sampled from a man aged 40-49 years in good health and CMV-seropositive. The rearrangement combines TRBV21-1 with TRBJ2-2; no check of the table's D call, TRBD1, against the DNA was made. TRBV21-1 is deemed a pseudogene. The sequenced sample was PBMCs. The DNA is TGTGCCACTCACGGTACAGGGGCGCAGTCGTGCACCGGGGAGCTGTTTTTT. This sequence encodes CATHGTGAQSCTGELFF.